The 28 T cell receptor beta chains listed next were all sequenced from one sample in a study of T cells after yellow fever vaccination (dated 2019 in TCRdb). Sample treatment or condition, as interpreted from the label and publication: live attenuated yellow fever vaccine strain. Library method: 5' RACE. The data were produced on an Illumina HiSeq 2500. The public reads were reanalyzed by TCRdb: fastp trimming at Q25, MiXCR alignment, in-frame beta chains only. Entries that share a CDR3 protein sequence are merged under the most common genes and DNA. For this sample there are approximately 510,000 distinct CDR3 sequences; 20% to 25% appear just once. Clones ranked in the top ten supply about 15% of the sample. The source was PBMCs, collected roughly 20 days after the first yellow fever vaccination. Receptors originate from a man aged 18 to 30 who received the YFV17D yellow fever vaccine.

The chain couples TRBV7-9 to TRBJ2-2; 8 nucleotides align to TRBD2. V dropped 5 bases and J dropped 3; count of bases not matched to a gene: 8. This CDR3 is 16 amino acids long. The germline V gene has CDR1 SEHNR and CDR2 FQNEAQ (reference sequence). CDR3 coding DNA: TGTGCCAGCAGCCCGCCGGGGGGGGCCTACACCGGGGAGCTGTTTTTT. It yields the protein CASSPPGGAYTGELFF.

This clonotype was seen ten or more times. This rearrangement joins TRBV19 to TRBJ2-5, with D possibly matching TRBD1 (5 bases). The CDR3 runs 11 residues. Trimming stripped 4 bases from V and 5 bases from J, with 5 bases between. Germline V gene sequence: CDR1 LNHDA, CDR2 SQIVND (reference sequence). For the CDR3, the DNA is TGTGCCAGTAGTAAGGGGGAGACCCAGTACTTC. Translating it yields CASSKGETQYF. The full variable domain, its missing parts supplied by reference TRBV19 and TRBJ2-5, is DGGITQSPKYLFRKEGQNVTLSCEQNLNHDAMYWYRQDPGQGLRLIYYSQIVNDFQKGDIAEGYSVSREKKESFPLTVTSAQKNPTAFYLCASSKGETQYFGPGTRLLVL.

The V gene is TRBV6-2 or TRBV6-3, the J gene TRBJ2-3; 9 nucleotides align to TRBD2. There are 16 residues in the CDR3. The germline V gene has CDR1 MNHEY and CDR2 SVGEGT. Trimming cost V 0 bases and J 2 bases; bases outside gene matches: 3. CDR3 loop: CASSYSTSGYTDTQYF. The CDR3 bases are TGTGCCAGCAGTTACTCGACTAGCGGATACACAGATACGCAGTATTTT.

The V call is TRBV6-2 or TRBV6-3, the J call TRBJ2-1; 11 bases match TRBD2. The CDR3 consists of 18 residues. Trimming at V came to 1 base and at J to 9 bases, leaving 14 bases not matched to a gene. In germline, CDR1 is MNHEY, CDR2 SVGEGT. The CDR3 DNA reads TGTGCCAGCAGTTACTGGAGCGACGGACTAGCGGGTCTGAGTGAGCAGTTCTTC. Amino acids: CASSYWSDGLAGLSEQFF.

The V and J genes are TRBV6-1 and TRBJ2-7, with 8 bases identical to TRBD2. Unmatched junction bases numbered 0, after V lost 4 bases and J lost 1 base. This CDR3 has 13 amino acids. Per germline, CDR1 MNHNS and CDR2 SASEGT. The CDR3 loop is CASSGGGSYEQYV. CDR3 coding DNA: TGTGCCAGCAGTGGCGGGGGGTCCTACGAGCAGTACGTC.

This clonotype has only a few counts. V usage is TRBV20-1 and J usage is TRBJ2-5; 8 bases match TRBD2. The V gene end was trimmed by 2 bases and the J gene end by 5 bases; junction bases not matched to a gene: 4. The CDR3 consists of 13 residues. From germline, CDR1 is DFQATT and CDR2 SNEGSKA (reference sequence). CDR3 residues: CSARRTSRETQYF. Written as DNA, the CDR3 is TGCAGTGCTAGAAGGACTAGCCGGGAGACCCAGTACTTC.

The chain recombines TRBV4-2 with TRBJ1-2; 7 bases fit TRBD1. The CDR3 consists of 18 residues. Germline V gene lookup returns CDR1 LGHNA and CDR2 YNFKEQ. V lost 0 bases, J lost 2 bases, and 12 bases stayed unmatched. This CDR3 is CASSQEFGGTALNYGYTF. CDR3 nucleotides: TGTGCCAGCAGCCAAGAATTTGGCGGGACAGCTTTAAACTATGGCTACACCTTC.

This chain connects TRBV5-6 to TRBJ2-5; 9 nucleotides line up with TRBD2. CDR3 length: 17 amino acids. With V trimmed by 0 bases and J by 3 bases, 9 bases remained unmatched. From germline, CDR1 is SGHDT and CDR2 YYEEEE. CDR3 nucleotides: TGTGCCAGCAGCTTGGTTCCCCATGCGGGGGGGGAAGAGACCCAGTACTTC. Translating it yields CASSLVPHAGGEETQYF. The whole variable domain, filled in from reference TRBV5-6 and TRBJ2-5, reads DAGVTQSPTHLIKTRGQQVTLRCSPKSGHDTVSWYQQALGQGPQFIFQYYEEEERQRGNFPDRFSGHQFPNYSSELNVNALLLGDSALYLCASSLVPHAGGEETQYFGPGTRLLVL.

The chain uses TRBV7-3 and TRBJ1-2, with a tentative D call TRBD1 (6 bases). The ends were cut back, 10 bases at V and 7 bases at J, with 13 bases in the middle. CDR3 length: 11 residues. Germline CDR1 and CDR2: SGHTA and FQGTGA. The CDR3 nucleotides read TGTGCCAACCCTGAGGGGGGTGGCTACACCTTC. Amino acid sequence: CANPEGGGYTF. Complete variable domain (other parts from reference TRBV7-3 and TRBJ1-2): GAGVSQTPSNKVTEKGKYVELRCDPISGHTALYWYRQSLGQGPEFLIYFQGTGAADDSGLPNDRFFAVRPEGSVSTLKIQRTERGDSAVYLCANPEGGGYTFGSGTRLTVV.

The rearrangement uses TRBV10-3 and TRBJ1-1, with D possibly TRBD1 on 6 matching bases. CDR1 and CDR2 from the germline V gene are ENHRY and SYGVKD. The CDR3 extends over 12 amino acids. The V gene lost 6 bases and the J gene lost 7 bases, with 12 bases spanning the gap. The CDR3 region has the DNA TGTGCCATCAGACAGGGTTCGGGTGAAGCTTTCTTT. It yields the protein CAIRQGSGEAFF.

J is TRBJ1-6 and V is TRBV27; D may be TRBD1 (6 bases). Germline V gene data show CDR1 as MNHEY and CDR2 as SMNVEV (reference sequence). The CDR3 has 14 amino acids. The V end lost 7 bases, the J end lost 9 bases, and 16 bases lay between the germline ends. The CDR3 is CASTDRSGFSPLHF. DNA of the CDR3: TGTGCCAGCACAGACAGGTCCGGATTTTCACCCCTCCACTTT.

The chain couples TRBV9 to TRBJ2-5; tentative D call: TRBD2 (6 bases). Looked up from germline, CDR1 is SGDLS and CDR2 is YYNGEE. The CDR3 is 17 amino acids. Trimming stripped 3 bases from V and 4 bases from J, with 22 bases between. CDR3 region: CASSAGGLKTRSETQYF. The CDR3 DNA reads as TGTGCCAGCAGCGCCGGGGGACTGAAAACAAGATCAGAGACCCAGTACTTC.

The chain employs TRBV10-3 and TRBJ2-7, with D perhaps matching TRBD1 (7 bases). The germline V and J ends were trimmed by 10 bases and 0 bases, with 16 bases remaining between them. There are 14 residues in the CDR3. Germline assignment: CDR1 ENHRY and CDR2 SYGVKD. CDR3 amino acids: CATRGTASSYEQYF. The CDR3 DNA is TGTGCCACCCGCGGGACAGCGAGCTCCTACGAGCAGTACTTC.

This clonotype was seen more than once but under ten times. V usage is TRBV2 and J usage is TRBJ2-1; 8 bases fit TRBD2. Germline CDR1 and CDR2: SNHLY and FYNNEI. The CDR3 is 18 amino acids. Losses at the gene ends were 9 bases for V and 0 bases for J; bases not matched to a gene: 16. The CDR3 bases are TGTGCCAGTAATACAGGCCTTAAACTAGCGGTCTCCTACAATGAGCAGTTCTTC. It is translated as CASNTGLKLAVSYNEQFF. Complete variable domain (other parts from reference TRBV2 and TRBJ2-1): EPEVTQTPSHQVTQMGQEVILRCVPISNHLYFYWYRQILGQKVEFLVSFYNNEISEKSEIFDDQFSVERPDGSNFTLKIRSTKLEDSAMYFCASNTGLKLAVSYNEQFFGPGTRLTVL.

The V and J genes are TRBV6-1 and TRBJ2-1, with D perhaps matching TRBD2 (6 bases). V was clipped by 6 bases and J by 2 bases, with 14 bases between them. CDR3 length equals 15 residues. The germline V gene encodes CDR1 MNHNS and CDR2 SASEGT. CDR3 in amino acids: CASRVTAGPYNEQFF. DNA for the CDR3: TGTGCCAGCAGGGTCACCGCGGGGCCCTACAATGAGCAGTTCTTC.

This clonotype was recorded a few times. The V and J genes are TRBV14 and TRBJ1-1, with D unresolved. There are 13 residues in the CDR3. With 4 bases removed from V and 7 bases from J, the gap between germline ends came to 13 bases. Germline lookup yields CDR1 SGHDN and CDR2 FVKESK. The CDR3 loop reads CASSPRLDGEAFF. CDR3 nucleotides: TGTGCCAGCAGCCCCCGTTTAGATGGTGAAGCTTTCTTT.

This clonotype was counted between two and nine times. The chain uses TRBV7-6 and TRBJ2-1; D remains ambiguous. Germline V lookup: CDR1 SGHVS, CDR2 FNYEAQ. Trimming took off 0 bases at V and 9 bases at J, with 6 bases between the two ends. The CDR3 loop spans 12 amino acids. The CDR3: CASSLAGFEQFF. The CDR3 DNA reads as TGTGCCAGCAGCTTAGCGGGGTTTGAGCAGTTCTTC.

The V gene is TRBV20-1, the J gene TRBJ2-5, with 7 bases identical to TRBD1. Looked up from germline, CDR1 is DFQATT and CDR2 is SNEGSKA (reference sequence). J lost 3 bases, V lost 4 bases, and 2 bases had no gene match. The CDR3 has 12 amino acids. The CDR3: CSAIQGEETQYF. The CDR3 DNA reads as TGCAGTGCTATTCAGGGGGAAGAGACCCAGTACTTC.

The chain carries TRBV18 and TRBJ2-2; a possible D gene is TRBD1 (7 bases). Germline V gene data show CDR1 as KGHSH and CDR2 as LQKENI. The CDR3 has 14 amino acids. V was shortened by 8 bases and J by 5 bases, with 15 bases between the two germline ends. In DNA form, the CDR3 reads TGTGCCAGCCGAGAGACAGGGAGGACCGGGGAGCTGTTTTTT. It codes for CASRETGRTGELFF.

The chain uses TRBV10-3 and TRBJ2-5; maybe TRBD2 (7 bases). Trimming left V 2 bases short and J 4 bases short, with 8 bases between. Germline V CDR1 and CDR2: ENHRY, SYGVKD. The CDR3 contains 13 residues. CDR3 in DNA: TGTGCCATCAGTGAGCGGGGGGCAGAGACCCAGTACTTC. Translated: CAISERGAETQYF.

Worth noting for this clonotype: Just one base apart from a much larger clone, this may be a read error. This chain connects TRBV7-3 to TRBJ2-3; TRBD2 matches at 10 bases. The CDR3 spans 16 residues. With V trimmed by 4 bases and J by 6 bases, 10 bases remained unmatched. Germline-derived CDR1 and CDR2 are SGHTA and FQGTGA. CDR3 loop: CASSSGTSVRVDTQYF. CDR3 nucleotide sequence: TGTGCCAGCAGCTCCGGGACTAGCGTAAGGGTGGATACGCAGTATTTT.

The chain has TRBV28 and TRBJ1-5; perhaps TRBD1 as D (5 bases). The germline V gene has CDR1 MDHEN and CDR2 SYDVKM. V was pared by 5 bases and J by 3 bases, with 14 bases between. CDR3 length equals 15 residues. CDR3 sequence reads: CASSPGQLFNQPQHF. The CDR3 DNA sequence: TGTGCCAGCAGTCCAGGACAACTTTTCAATCAGCCCCAGCATTTT. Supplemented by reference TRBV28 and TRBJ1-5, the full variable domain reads DVKVTQSSRYLVKRTGEKVFLECVQDMDHENMFWYRQDPGLGLRLIYFSYDVKMKEKGDIPEGYSVSREKKERFSLILESASTNQTSMYLCASSPGQLFNQPQHFGDGTRLSIL.

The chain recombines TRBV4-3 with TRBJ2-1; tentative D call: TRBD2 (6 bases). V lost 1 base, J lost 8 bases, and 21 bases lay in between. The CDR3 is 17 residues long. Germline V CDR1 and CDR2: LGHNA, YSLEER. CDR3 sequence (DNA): TGCGCCAGCAGCCAAGTTCTTAGCGGACTCCGTTTCGATGAGCAGTTCTTC. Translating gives CASSQVLSGLRFDEQFF.

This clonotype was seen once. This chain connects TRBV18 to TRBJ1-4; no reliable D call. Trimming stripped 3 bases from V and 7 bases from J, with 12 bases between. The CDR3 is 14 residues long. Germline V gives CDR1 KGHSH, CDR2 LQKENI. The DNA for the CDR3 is TGTGCCAGCTCACCGGGCCCTCCGTTTGAAAAACTGTTTTTT. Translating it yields CASSPGPPFEKLFF.

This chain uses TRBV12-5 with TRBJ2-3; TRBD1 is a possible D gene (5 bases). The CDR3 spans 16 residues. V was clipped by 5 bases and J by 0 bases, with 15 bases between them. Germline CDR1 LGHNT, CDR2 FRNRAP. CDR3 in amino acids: CASGPTYTGSTDTQYF. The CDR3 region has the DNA TGTGCTAGTGGTCCCACCTACACAGGAAGCACAGATACGCAGTATTTT.

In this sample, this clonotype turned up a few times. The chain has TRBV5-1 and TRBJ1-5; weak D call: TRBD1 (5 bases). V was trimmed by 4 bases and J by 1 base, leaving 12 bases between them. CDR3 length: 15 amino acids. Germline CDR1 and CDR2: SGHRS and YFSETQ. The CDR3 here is CASSAEGSSNQPQHF. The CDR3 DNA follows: TGCGCCAGCAGCGCAGAGGGGTCAAGCAATCAGCCCCAGCATTTT. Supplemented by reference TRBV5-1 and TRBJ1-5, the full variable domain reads KAGVTQTPRYLIKTRGQQVTLSCSPISGHRSVSWYQQTPGQGLQFLFEYFSETQRNKGNFPGRFSGRQFSNSRSEMNVSTLELGDSALYLCASSAEGSSNQPQHFGDGTRLSIL.

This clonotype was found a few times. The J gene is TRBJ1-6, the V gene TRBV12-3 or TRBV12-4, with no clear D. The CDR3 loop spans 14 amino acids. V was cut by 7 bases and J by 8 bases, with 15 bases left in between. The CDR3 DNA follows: TGTGCCAGCACCCAAGGCGGTTGGGATTCACCCCTCCACTTT. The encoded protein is CASTQGGWDSPLHF.

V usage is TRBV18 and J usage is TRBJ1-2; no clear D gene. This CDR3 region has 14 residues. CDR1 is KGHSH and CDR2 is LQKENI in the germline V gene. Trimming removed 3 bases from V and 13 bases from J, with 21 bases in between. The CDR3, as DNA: TGTGCCAGCTCACCTTCCGAATCTACCTGGGATTCCACCTTC. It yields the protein CASSPSESTWDSTF. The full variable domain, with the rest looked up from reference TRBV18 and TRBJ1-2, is NAGVMQNPRHLVRRRGQEARLRCSPMKGHSHVYWYRQLPEEGLKFMVYLQKENIIDESGMPKERFSAEFPKEGPSILRIQQVVRGDSAAYFCASSPSESTWDSTFGSGTRLTVV.